The entry that follows covers one TCR beta chain sequence. Its cognate antigen is unknown. Blood RNA originated from unsorted whole blood, with germline DNA additionally extracted. Looked up from germline, CDR1 is SGHAT and CDR2 is FQNNGV. Trimming shortened V by 2 bases and J by 7 bases, and 20 bases separated the two germline ends. CDR3 length: 16 residues. These data are taken from a study of tumor-infiltrating lymphocytes in primary liver carcinoma. Turning to the study itself: Through surgical resection, the patients' primary liver carcinoma was treated. Among the tumors, stages were T1-T3 N0M0 and sizes roughly 4.2 to 11 cm. Samples returned roughly 3.5 to 7.5 million productive TCRbeta reads each. Read depth did not differ significantly between tissue types. Whole-study findings and limits: Researchers found tumor-adjacent and tumor-blood pairs overlapped less than tumor region pairs.

Production of TCR beta cDNA used approximately 0.55 ug total RNA together with a constant-region primer. Three nested multiplex PCR rounds of slightly modified ARM-PCR generated TCR beta libraries. A C-beta reverse primer and TRBV1-TRBV30 forward primers served in each of the first two PCR rounds, at 10 cycles apiece. TCRdb analysed the multiplex PCR reads with MiXCR anew, one entry per CDR3 protein. The data contain about 320,000 distinct CDR3 sequences, over 55% of them singletons. The chain is built from TRBV11-2 and TRBJ2-5; D might be TRBD2 (6 bases). Specimen: peripheral blood. The TCR sequence derives from a man in his forties or fifties with primary liver carcinoma and hepatitis B virus infection. The CDR3 is CASSLNRDSGRGTQYF. The CDR3 bases are TGTGCCAGCAGCTTAAATCGGGACTCAGGACGAGGGACCCAGTACTTC.